This entry features one T cell receptor (beta chain) sequence. CDR1 and CDR2 (germline): ENHRY, SYGVKD. V gave up 2 bases and J gave up 4 bases, with 8 bases separating them. This CDR3 comprises 13 residues. Method: immunoSEQ multiplex PCR; TCRdb's copy keeps in-frame clones and lacks some. The table lists roughly 250,000 clones, around 86% of them singletons. The source of the sample is a study of blood T cell repertoires in COVID-19. The sample consisted of peripheral blood. This sequence originates from a woman in her sixties or seventies with active or convalescent COVID-19. The chain combines TRBV10-3 with TRBJ1-2, with no clear D. The CDR3 region has the DNA TGTGCCATCAGTGAGCCTTTACTCTATGGCTACACCTTC. Amino acid sequence: CAISEPLLYGYTF.